The 27 T cell receptor beta chains below were found in one sample sequenced in a study of T cell responses to AZD1222 COVID-19 vaccine. Sequencing was performed with immunoSEQ multiplex PCR; in TCRdb, only in-frame clones are kept and a portion is missing. The sample comprises 130,000 or so clones, 85% to 95% of which are singletons, and around 5% rests with the top ten. The material was peripheral blood, obtained on day 0 of AZD1222 vaccination. Source of these receptors: an adult in good health.

The chain carries TRBV6-5 and TRBJ2-7, with TRBD2 matching 9 bases. The J segment lost 2 bases and the V segment lost 7 bases, leaving 9 bases of the junction unmatched. Germline V gives CDR1 MNHEY, CDR2 SVGAGI. CDR3 size: 15 residues. CDR3 sequence reads: CASNPAGGSAYEQYF. The CDR3 DNA sequence: TGTGCCAGCAACCCTGCGGGGGGGTCTGCCTACGAGCAGTACTTC.

The chain employs TRBV27 and TRBJ2-2, with D tentatively TRBD1 (5 bases). Trimming cost V 5 bases and J 5 bases, with 15 bases left between them. This CDR3 spans 15 amino acids. The germline gives CDR1 MNHEY, CDR2 SMNVEV (reference sequence). The CDR3 region is CASSGLGAGTGELFF. Here the CDR3 DNA reads TGTGCCAGCAGTGGTCTAGGGGCAGGGACCGGGGAGCTGTTTTTT.

As regards this clone: The junction shows a germline mismatch at one end, possibly a read error. The gene calls are TRBV18 and TRBJ1-1; possibly TRBD1 for D (5 bases). The CDR3 loop spans 16 amino acids. Germline values: CDR1 KGHSH, CDR2 LQKENI. CDR3 sequence reads: CASSPPDKVGNSEAFF. The CDR3 DNA sequence: TGTGCCAGCTCACCCCCGGACAAAGTGGGTAACAGTGAAGCTTTCTTT.

The rearrangement links TRBV25-1 to TRBJ1-1; D might be TRBD1 (5 bases). This CDR3 is 15 amino acids long. The ends were cut back, 2 bases at V and 6 bases at J, with 16 bases in the middle. In germline, CDR1 is MGHDK, CDR2 SYGVNS. CDR3 loop: CASSELLQGSSEAFF. The DNA for the CDR3 is TGTGCCAGCAGTGAACTCCTCCAGGGCTCTTCTGAAGCTTTCTTT.

This clone was seen just once. The V and J genes are TRBV5-1 and TRBJ2-3; tentative D call: TRBD1 (6 bases). V lost 4 bases and J lost 2, with 14 bases in between. The length of the CDR3 is 15 residues. The germline V gene has CDR1 SGHRS and CDR2 YFSETQ. DNA of the CDR3: TGCGCCAGCAGCCCAGCCAGGGGTTCCACAGATACGCAGTATTTT. Translating gives CASSPARGSTDTQYF.

V gene TRBV3-1 (or the pseudogene TRBV3-2) combines with J gene TRBJ2-1, with 7 bases fitting TRBD2. The trim removed 9 bases at V and 8 bases at J, leaving 4 bases unmatched. Per the germline V gene, CDR1 is LGHDT and CDR2 is YNNKEL (reference sequence). This CDR3 region has 11 residues. The CDR3 sequence: CASGRGDEQFF. CDR3 coding DNA: TGTGCCAGTGGGAGGGGCGATGAGCAGTTCTTC.

The chain employs TRBV15 and TRBJ1-2, with D possibly matching TRBD1 (5 bases). Germline values: CDR1 LNHNV, CDR2 YYDKDF (reference sequence). V was cut by 5 bases and J by 3 bases, with 10 bases left in between. CDR3 size: 13 residues. The CDR3 nucleotides are TGTGCCACCAGCCGCACGACAGACTATGGCTACACCTTC. Translating it yields CATSRTTDYGYTF.

This clone occurred a few times. This chain links TRBV28 with TRBJ2-1; D may be TRBD1 or TRBD2 (6 bases each). The CDR3 extends over 17 amino acids. Germline CDR1 and CDR2: MDHEN and SYDVKM. The germline V and J ends were trimmed by 1 base and 2 bases, with 15 bases remaining between them. CDR3 coding DNA: TGTGCCAGCAGTTTATCACTGGGTGGGGGGCCCTACAATGAGCAGTTCTTC. This gives the protein CASSLSLGGGPYNEQFF.

This clone was counted once. The rearrangement uses TRBV7-2 and TRBJ1-2; perhaps TRBD1 as D (5 bases). V lost 5 bases and J 8 bases, leaving 15 bases between the germline ends. CDR1 is SGHTA and CDR2 is FQGNSA in the germline V gene. This CDR3 has 13 residues. CDR3 sequence: CASSPGGVSGYTF. The CDR3, as DNA: TGTGCCAGCAGCCCCGGGGGGGTATCGGGCTACACCTTC. Full variable domain (remainder filled in from reference TRBV7-2 and TRBJ1-2): GAGVSQSPSNKVTEKGKDVELRCDPISGHTALYWYRQSLGQGLEFLIYFQGNSAPDKSGLPSDRFSAERTGGSVSTLTIQRTQQEDSAVYLCASSPGGVSGYTFGSGTRLTVV.

The table lists this clone with a few counts. The rearrangement links TRBV5-5 to TRBJ2-7; 10 bases map to TRBD2. V was clipped by 4 bases and J by 5 bases; unmatched bases: 9. There are 15 residues in the CDR3. CDR1 is SGHKS and CDR2 is YYEKEE in the germline V gene (reference sequence). The chain's CDR3 is CASSVSSGSLNEQYF. The CDR3 DNA follows: TGTGCCAGCAGCGTGTCTAGCGGGAGTCTGAACGAGCAGTACTTC.

This sequence joins TRBV28 and TRBJ1-2; D might be TRBD1 (6 bases). Germline V lookup: CDR1 MDHEN, CDR2 SYDVKM. The CDR3 has 14 residues. The V gene lost 2 bases and the J gene lost 5 bases, with 12 bases spanning the gap. This CDR3 is CASSLLGGGYGYTF. CDR3 DNA: TGTGCCAGCAGTTTACTAGGGGGAGGATATGGCTACACCTTC.

The J gene is TRBJ1-5, the V gene TRBV15; TRBD1 is a possible D gene (6 bases). Trimming removed 0 bases at V and 8 bases at J, with 11 bases between. This CDR3 region has 14 residues. Looked up from germline, CDR1 is LNHNV and CDR2 is YYDKDF (reference sequence). The CDR3 reads CATSREGGGEPQHF. CDR3 bases: TGTGCCACCAGCAGAGAAGGGGGAGGCGAGCCCCAGCATTTT.

This chain links TRBV14 with TRBJ2-1; TRBD2 aligns across 7 bases. V was pared by 3 bases and J by 12 bases, with 8 bases of the junction left unmatched. The CDR3 has 13 amino acids. Germline-derived CDR1 and CDR2 are SGHDN and FVKESK. The CDR3 bases are TGTGCCAGCAGCCAGAAGGGGCGGGGGAGGCAGTTCTTC. Protein product: CASSQKGRGRQFF.

The chain couples TRBV30 to TRBJ1-6, with TRBD1 identical over 8 bases. The CDR3 covers 15 residues. Trimming at V came to 4 bases and at J to 9 bases, leaving 11 bases not matched to a gene. Germline assignment: CDR1 GTSNPN and CDR2 SVGIG (reference sequence). The CDR3 DNA reads TGTGCCTGGACCCCTCGGACAGGGCGGACTTCACCCCTCCACTTT. Its protein is CAWTPRTGRTSPLHF.

The chain couples TRBV7-3 to TRBJ2-1; D gene unclear. V lost 2 bases and J 5 bases, leaving 4 bases between the germline ends. The CDR3 covers 12 residues. Germline V gene lookup returns CDR1 SGHTA and CDR2 FQGTGA. The CDR3: CASSLDNNEQFF. The CDR3 region has the DNA TGTGCCAGCAGCTTAGATAACAATGAGCAGTTCTTC.

The chain recombines TRBV29-1 with TRBJ2-7; D might be TRBD2 (6 bases). The CDR3 extends over 13 amino acids. CDR1 and CDR2 from the germline V gene are SQVTM and ANQGSEA. Trimming took 3 bases from V and 3 from J, leaving 12 bases between them. CDR3 coding DNA: TGCAGCGTTGAGGCTAGCGCCAGCTACGAGCAGTACTTC. Residues: CSVEASASYEQYF.

The chain has TRBV29-1 and TRBJ1-1; no firm D call. CDR1 and CDR2 (germline): SQVTM, ANQGSEA. This CDR3 comprises 11 residues. V was pared by 4 bases and J by 0 bases, with 3 bases between. DNA of the CDR3: TGCAGCGTTGGCCTGAACACTGAAGCTTTCTTT. Protein: CSVGLNTEAFF.

The V call is TRBV6-5, the J call TRBJ2-7, with 7 bases fitting TRBD1. V shed 1 base and J 0 bases; nucleotides not matched to a gene: 3. The CDR3 runs 15 residues. Germline CDR1 is MNHEY and CDR2 is SVGAGI. The CDR3 DNA reads TGTGCCAGCAGTTACTTGGGACAGAACTCCTACGAGCAGTACTTC. It specifies CASSYLGQNSYEQYF.

The V call is TRBV5-4, the J call TRBJ1-4; possible D gene TRBD1, 5 bases. Trimming removed 1 base at V and 1 base at J, with 8 bases between. This CDR3 is built from 15 residues. From germline, CDR1 is SGHNT and CDR2 YYREEE (reference sequence). Here the CDR3 DNA reads TGTGCCAGCAGCTTGTCAGACAGAACTAATGAAAAACTGTTTTTT. Translation: CASSLSDRTNEKLFF.

The rearrangement joins TRBV11-1 to TRBJ2-7; D perhaps matches TRBD1 (6 bases). With 10 bases removed from V and 6 bases from J, the gap between germline ends came to 19 bases. Germline V CDR1 and CDR2: SGHAT, FQDESV (reference sequence). The CDR3 sequence is 13 residues long. The CDR3: CATSVGHEFEQYF. CDR3 DNA: TGTGCCACCTCAGTGGGACATGAGTTCGAGCAGTACTTC.

This clone was counted once. V is TRBV12-3 or TRBV12-4 and J is TRBJ1-5; D is undetermined. This CDR3 is 13 amino acids long. Trimming took 7 bases from V and 6 from J, leaving 13 bases between them. CDR3 region: CASTLDRSQPQHF. CDR3 in DNA: TGTGCCAGCACCCTTGACCGGAGTCAGCCCCAGCATTTT.

The J gene is TRBJ1-2, the V gene TRBV24-1, with a possible D match to TRBD1 (5 bases). V lost 6 bases and J lost 6, with 10 bases in between. The CDR3 length is 12 residues. Germline V gene data show CDR1 as KGHDR and CDR2 as SFDVKD. CDR3 region: CATSRGTDGYTF. The CDR3 coding sequence is TGTGCCACCAGTAGAGGGACTGATGGCTACACCTTC.

About this clone itself: The limits of the CDR3 on the DNA are not certain, so only TCRdb's listed CDR3 is given. CDR3: CASSKFGPGTGGDEQYF. The chain has TRBV21-1 and TRBJ2-7; TRBD1, the table's D call, was not compared with the DNA. TRBV21-1 is flagged as a pseudogene. Termini included, the CDR3 measures 17 amino acids.

The rearrangement uses TRBV30 and TRBJ1-3; tentatively, D is TRBD1 (5 bases). V lost 4 bases and J lost 3, with 13 bases in between. The CDR3 extends over 14 amino acids. Germline V CDR1 and CDR2: GTSNPN, SVGIG (reference sequence). This chain's CDR3 is CAWTRVGDGNTIYF. DNA of the CDR3: TGTGCCTGGACGCGCGTAGGGGATGGAAACACCATATATTTT.

This clone was detected only a few times. This chain uses TRBV28 with TRBJ2-1; D ambiguous. The CDR3 is 13 residues long. Trimming took 2 bases from V and 3 from J, leaving 5 bases between them. Germline-derived CDR1 and CDR2 are MDHEN and SYDVKM. The CDR3, as DNA: TGTGCCAGCAGTTTAACAGACTACAATGAGCAGTTCTTC. Translating gives CASSLTDYNEQFF.

The V and J genes are TRBV3-1 (or the pseudogene TRBV3-2) and TRBJ2-5, with 11 bases lining up with TRBD2. This CDR3 has 16 amino acids. J was trimmed by 5 bases and V by 4 bases; bases with no gene match: 9. Germline assignment: CDR1 LGHDT and CDR2 YNNKEL (reference sequence). The CDR3 bases are TGTGCCAGCAGCCGTACGCTAGCGGGAGGTGGGGAGACCCAGTACTTC. Protein product: CASSRTLAGGGETQYF.

The chain joins TRBV7-2 to TRBJ2-5; unclear D gene. CDR1 is SGHTA, CDR2 FQGNSA, per germline. The length of the CDR3 is 14 residues. With 4 bases removed from V and 3 bases from J, the gap between germline ends came to 12 bases. The CDR3: CASSSSNWEETQYF. CDR3 DNA: TGTGCCAGCAGCTCAAGTAATTGGGAAGAGACCCAGTACTTC.